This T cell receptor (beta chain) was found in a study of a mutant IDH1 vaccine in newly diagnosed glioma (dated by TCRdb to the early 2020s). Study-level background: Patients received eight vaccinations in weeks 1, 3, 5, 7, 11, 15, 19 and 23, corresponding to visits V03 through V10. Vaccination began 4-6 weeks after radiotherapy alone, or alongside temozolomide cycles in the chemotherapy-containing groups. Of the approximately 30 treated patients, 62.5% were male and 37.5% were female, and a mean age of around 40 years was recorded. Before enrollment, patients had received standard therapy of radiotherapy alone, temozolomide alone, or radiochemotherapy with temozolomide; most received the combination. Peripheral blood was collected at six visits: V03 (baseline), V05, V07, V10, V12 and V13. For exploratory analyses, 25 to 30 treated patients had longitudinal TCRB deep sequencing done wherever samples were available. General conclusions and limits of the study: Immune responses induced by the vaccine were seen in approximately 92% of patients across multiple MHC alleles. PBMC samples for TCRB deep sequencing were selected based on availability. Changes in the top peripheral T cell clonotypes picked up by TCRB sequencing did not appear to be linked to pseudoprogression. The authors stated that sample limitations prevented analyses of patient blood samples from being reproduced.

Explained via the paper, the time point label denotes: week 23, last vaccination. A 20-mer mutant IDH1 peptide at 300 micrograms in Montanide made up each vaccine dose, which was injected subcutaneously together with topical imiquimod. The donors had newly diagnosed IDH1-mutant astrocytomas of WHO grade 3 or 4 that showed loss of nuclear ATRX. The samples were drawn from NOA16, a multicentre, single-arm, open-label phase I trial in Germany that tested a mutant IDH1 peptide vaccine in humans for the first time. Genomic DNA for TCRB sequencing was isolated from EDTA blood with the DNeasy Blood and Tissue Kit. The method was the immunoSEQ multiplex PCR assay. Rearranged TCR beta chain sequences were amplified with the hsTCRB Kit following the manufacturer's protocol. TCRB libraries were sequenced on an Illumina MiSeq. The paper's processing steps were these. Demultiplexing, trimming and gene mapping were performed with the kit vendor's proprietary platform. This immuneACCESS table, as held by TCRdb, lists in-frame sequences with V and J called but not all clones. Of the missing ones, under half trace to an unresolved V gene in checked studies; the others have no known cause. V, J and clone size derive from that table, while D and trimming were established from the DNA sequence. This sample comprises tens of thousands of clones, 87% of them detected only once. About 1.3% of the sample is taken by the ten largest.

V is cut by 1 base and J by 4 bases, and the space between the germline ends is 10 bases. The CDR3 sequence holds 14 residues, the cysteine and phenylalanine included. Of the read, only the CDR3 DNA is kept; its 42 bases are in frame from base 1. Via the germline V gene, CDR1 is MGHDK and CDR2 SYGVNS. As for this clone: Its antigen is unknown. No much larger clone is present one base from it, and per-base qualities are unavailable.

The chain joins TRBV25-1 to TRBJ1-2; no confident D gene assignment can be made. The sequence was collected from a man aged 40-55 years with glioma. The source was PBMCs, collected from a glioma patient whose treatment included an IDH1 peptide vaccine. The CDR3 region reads CASSEFGVFYGYTF. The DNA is TGTGCCAGCAGTGAATTTGGGGTGTTCTATGGCTACACCTTC.